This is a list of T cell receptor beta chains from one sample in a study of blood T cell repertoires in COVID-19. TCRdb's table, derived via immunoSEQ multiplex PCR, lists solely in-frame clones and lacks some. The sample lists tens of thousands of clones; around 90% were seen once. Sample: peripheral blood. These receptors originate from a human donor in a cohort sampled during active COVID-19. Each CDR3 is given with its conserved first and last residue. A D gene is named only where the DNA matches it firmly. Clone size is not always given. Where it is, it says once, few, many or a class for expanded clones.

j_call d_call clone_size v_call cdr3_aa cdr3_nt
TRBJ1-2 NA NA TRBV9 CASSVEGGGYTF TGTGCCAGCAGCGTAGAGGGAGGCGGCTACACCTTC
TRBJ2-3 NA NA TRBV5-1 CASSLEHPTDTQYF TGCGCCAGCAGCTTGGAGCATCCCACCGATACGCAGTATTTT
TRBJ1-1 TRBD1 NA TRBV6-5 CASSYAGTGVRTEAFF TGTGCCAGCAGTTACGCTGGGACAGGGGTTCGAACTGAAGCTTTCTTT
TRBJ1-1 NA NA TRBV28 CASSLVIREEAFF TGTGCCAGCAGTTTAGTGATCCGGGAGGAAGCTTTCTTT
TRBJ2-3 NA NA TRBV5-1 CASSLVGGPDTQYF TGCGCCAGCAGCTTGGTTGGAGGGCCAGATACGCAGTATTTT
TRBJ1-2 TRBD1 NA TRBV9 CASSEGPPRDRGPGYTF TGTGCCAGCAGCGAGGGGCCTCCCCGGGACAGGGGGCCCGGCTACACCTTC
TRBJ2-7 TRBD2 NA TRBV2 CASSESGTSDEQYF TGTGCCAGCAGTGAATCTGGGACTAGCGACGAGCAGTACTTC
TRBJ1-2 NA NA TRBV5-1 CASSADSGGGYTF TGCGCCAGCAGCGCCGACTCAGGAGGGGGCTACACCTTC
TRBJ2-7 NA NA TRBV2 CASSERTAASINYEQYF TGTGCCAGCAGTGAAAGAACAGCCGCTTCTATAAACTACGAGCAGTACTTC
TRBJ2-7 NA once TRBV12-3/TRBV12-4 CASSFGIEQYF TGTGCCAGCAGTTTTGGCATCGAGCAGTACTTC
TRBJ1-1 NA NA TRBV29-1 CSGRRKNTEAFF TGCAGCGGCCGGAGGAAGAACACTGAAGCTTTCTTT
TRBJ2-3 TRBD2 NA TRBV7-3 CASSLQGRGGTIPTDTQYF TGTGCCAGCAGCTTACAAGGGCGGGGGGGAACCATACCCACAGATACGCAGTATTTT
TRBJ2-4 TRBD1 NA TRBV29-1 CSVEGRGWGNIQYF TGCAGCGTTGAGGGCAGGGGGTGGGGAAACATTCAGTACTTC
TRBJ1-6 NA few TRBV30 CAWIENNSPLHF TGTGCCTGGATAGAAAATAATTCACCCCTCCACTTT
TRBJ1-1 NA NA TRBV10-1 CASSPRSDTEAFF TGCGCCAGCAGCCCGCGATCGGACACTGAAGCTTTCTTT
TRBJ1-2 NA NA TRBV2 CASSEAVRVGGYTF TGTGCCAGCAGTGAAGCGGTCAGGGTAGGAGGCTACACCTTC
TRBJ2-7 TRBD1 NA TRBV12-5 CASGLVPRDRVEQYF TGTGCTAGTGGTTTGGTACCTCGGGACAGGGTCGAGCAGTACTTC
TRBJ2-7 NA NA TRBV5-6 CASSRFPQQGPSYEQYF TGTGCCAGCAGCCGATTCCCGCAACAGGGACCATCCTACGAGCAGTACTTC
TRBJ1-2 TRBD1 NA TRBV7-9 CASSLGQGVYGYTF TGTGCCAGCAGCTTAGGTCAGGGGGTCTATGGCTACACCTTC
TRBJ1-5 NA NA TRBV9 CASSVGGNSNQPQHF TGTGCCAGCAGCGTAGGGGGCAATAGCAATCAGCCCCAGCATTTT
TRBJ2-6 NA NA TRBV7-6 CASSLGGADGANVLTF TGTGCCAGCAGCTTAGGGGGCGCGGATGGGGCCAACGTCCTGACTTTC
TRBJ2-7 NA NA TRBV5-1 CASSALELYEQYF TGCGCCAGCAGCGCTCTAGAACTCTACGAGCAGTACTTC
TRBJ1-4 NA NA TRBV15 CATSRQRVVTNEKLFF TGTGCCACCAGCAGACAGAGGGTGGTAACTAATGAAAAACTGTTTTTT
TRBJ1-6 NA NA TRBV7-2 CASSLDRAELSYNSPLHF TGTGCCAGCAGCTTAGACAGGGCCGAACTCTCCTATAATTCACCCCTCCACTTT
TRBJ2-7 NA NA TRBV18 CASSPSTGISYEQYF TGTGCCAGCTCACCGTCGACAGGCATCTCCTACGAGCAGTACTTC
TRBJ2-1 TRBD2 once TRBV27 CASSLLSSGGASEQFF TGTGCCAGCAGTTTATTATCTAGCGGGGGGGCCAGTGAGCAGTTCTTC
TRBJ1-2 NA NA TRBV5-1 CASSLAVDTGSGYTF TGCGCCAGCAGCTTGGCCGTCGATACAGGGTCTGGCTACACCTTC
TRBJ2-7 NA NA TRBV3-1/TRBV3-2 CASSQGQRPREQYF TGTGCCAGCAGCCAAGGGCAGAGGCCTCGCGAGCAGTACTTC
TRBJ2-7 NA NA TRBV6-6 CASSYGVSYEQYF TGTGCCAGCAGTTACGGAGTTTCCTACGAGCAGTACTTC
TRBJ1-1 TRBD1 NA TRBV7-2 CASSLGTGDEAFF TGTGCCAGCAGCTTGGGGACAGGGGACGAAGCTTTCTTT
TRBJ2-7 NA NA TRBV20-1 CSAWRLYEQYF TGCAGTGCTTGGCGACTCTACGAGCAGTACTTC
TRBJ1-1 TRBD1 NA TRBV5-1 CASSSSDRGDTEAFF TGCGCCAGCAGCTCCTCGGACAGGGGAGACACTGAAGCTTTCTTT